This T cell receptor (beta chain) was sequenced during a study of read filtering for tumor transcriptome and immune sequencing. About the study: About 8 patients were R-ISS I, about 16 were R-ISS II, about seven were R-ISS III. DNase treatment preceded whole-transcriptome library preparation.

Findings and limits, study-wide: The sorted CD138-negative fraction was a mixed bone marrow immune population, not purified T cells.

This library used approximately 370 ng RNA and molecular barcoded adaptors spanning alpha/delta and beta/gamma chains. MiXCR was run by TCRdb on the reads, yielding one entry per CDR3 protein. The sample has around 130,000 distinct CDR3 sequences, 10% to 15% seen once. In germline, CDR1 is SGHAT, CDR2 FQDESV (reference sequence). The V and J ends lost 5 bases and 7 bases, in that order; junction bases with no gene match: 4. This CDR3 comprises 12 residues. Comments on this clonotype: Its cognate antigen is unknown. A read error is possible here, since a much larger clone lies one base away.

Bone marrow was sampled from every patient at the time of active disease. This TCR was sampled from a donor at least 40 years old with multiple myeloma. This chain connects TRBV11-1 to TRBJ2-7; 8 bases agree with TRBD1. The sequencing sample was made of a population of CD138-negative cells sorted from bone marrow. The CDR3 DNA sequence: TGTGCCAGCAGCCAGACAGGGGAAGAGCAGTACTTC. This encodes CASSQTGEEQYF.